This is a list of T cell receptor beta chains from one sample in a study of control samples from healthy donors and cancer patients. The method was immunoSEQ multiplex PCR; TCRdb's version includes in-frame clones alone and lacks a portion of them. The profile shows roughly 99,000 clones, approximately 78% of them singletons. Specimen: blood. These receptor sequences come from a man in his 60s in good health. The CDR3 runs from the conserved cysteine through the conserved F or W. Each record gives: D gene, J gene, V gene, clone size, CDR3 DNA, CDR3 protein. The D gene is left open where the match is weak. The size field is filled for only some rows; it gives once, few, many or a size class.

- TRBJ1-4 TRBV11-2 - TGTGCCAGCAGTTTTCAGGGATATAATGAAAAACTGTTTTTT CASSFQGYNEKLFF
TRBD1 TRBJ2-7 TRBV11-2 - TGTGCCAGCAGCTCCTTAGGACAGGGGACCTACGAGCAGTACTTC CASSSLGQGTYEQYF
TRBD1 TRBJ2-7 TRBV5-4 - TGTGCCAGCAGCTCCGGGACAGATTACGAGCAGTACTTC CASSSGTDYEQYF
- TRBJ1-1 TRBV7-6 - TGTGCCAGCAGCTTAGGGACAGCGAACACTGAAGCTTTCTTT CASSLGTANTEAFF
- TRBJ2-6 TRBV5-1 - TGCGCCAGCAGCTATCCGGGGGCCCTTATCTCTGGGGCCAACGTCCTGACTTTC CASSYPGALISGANVLTF
TRBD1 TRBJ1-2 TRBV7-9 few TGTGCCAGCAGCCTAAACAGGGGGTATTACGACTATGGCTACACCTTC CASSLNRGYYDYGYTF
- TRBJ1-5 TRBV6-2/TRBV6-3 once TGTGCCAGCGGTTATAGCAATCAGCCCCAGCATTTT CASGYSNQPQHF
TRBD1 TRBJ1-4 TRBV18 once TGTGCCAGCTCACCTGGGACAGGGGGCGAAAAACTGTTTTTT CASSPGTGGEKLFF
- TRBJ2-5 TRBV6-5 - TGTGCCAGCAGTACGGTAAAACAAGAGACCCAGTACTTC CASSTVKQETQYF
- TRBJ2-2 TRBV20-1 - TGCAGTGCTAGATATACCGGGGAGCTGTTTTTT CSARYTGELFF
- TRBJ1-1 TRBV29-1 - TGCAGCGTTGAAGTTGGACCCCTCAACACTGAAGCTTTCTTT CSVEVGPLNTEAFF
TRBD2 TRBJ2-3 TRBV10-1 - TGCGCCAGCAGTGAGCGGTCTAGCGGGAGCACCTATACGCAGTATTTT CASSERSSGSTYTQYF
- TRBJ1-1 TRBV7-2 - TGTGCCAGCAGCCCCACCCCAGGGGCTGAAGCTTTCTTT CASSPTPGAEAFF
- TRBJ1-1 TRBV12-3/TRBV12-4 - TGTGCCAGCAGTAGCGGACCGGGGGCTTTCTTT CASSSGPGAFF
TRBD1 TRBJ1-5 TRBV30 few TGTGCCTGGAGCGGGACAGGGAATCAGCCCCAGCATTTT CAWSGTGNQPQHF
- TRBJ2-7 TRBV12-3/TRBV12-4 - TGTGCCAGCAGTTTCCCCGGCAGCGAGCAGTACTTC CASSFPGSEQYF
- TRBJ2-7 TRBV25-1 - TGTGCCAGCAGTGACTGGACAGTAGGAGCCTACGAGCAGTACTTC CASSDWTVGAYEQYF
- TRBJ1-4 TRBV7-6 - TGTGCCAGCAGCTTAGACGGGCGTGGGGAAAAACTGTTTTTT CASSLDGRGEKLFF
- TRBJ1-3 TRBV28 - TGTGCCAGCTGGGCGCGCTCTGGAAACACCATATATTTT CASWARSGNTIYF
TRBD1 TRBJ1-4 TRBV30 once TGTGCCTGGAGGGGGACAGGGAATGGGGAAAAACTGTTTTTT CAWRGTGNGEKLFF
TRBD1 TRBJ1-4 TRBV7-9 - TGTGCCAGCAGCCTCGCAGGGGGAGAAAAACTGTTTTTT CASSLAGGEKLFF
- TRBJ2-7 TRBV5-4 - TGTGCCAGCAGCTCCGGGATTGACCTAAGGAGTTACTTC CASSSGIDLRSYF
- TRBJ2-7 TRBV7-2 - TGTGCCAGCAGCTCCGACGGTGCCTACGAGCAGTACTTC CASSSDGAYEQYF
- TRBJ2-1 TRBV9 once TGTGCCAGCAGCGTGGAGGACAATGAGCAGTTCTTC CASSVEDNEQFF
TRBD1 TRBJ1-2 TRBV4-2 few TGTGCCAGCAGCCAAGACCGCGTAGGGGGCCTTGGCTACACCTTC CASSQDRVGGLGYTF
- TRBJ2-3 TRBV18 - TGTGCCAGCGGACCCCTTCAGCTCAGCACAGATACGCAGTATTTT CASGPLQLSTDTQYF
TRBD1 TRBJ1-5 TRBV10-1 - TGCGCCACCAAGGACAGGGAGGATCAGCCCCAGCATTTT CATKDREDQPQHF
- TRBJ1-1 TRBV24-1 - TGTGCCACCAGTGATGCCTCGAGGGCTGAAGCTTTCTTT CATSDASRAEAFF
- TRBJ2-7 TRBV7-9 - TGTGCCAGCAGCCGGGACTGGAGGTACGAGCAGTACTTC CASSRDWRYEQYF
- TRBJ2-7 TRBV3-1/TRBV3-2 many TGTGCCAGCAGCTCAGGGGAGTTCGAGCAGTACTTC CASSSGEFEQYF
TRBD2 TRBJ2-3 TRBV2 - TGTGCCAGCGAATGGCGGGGGAGCACAGATACGCAGTATTTT CASEWRGSTDTQYF
- TRBJ1-1 TRBV30 - TGTGCCTGGAGCCCAGGGGTAACTGAAGCTTTCTTT CAWSPGVTEAFF
- TRBJ1-5 TRBV13 - TGTGCCAGCAGCTACTCGGGCGGGGGGAATCAGCCCCAGCATTTT CASSYSGGGNQPQHF
- TRBJ1-4 TRBV27 few TGTGCCAGCAGTCCAAACGGGGGACGTAATGAAAAACTGTTTTTT CASSPNGGRNEKLFF
- TRBJ2-2 TRBV5-1 few TGCGCCAGCAGCCTACAGGGAGCCGGGGAGCTGTTTTTT CASSLQGAGELFF
- TRBJ1-1 TRBV11-2 - TGTGCCAGCAGCTTCAGGAATTCTGAAGCTTTCTTT CASSFRNSEAFF
- TRBJ2-1 TRBV4-2 - TGTGCCAGCAGCCTAAATGTTGGAAATGAGCAGTTCTTC CASSLNVGNEQFF
- TRBJ1-1 TRBV6-5 - TGTGCCAGCAGTTGGGGGAAGAACACTGAAGCTTTCTTT CASSWGKNTEAFF
- TRBJ1-5 TRBV5-1 - TGCGCCAGCAGCTTGGGACTCGGAGGAGATCAGCCCCAGCATTTT CASSLGLGGDQPQHF
TRBD1 TRBJ1-1 TRBV14 few TGTGCCAGCAGCCGTCACAGGGGATTACGCACTGAAGCTTTCTTT CASSRHRGLRTEAFF
- TRBJ1-4 TRBV2 - TGTGCCAGCAGAGAGGATTCCGAAAAACTGTTTTTT CASREDSEKLFF
- TRBJ1-6 TRBV5-1 - TGCGCCAGCAGCTTGGCCGGTGACAAGGGTCTGTCACCCCTCCACTTT CASSLAGDKGLSPLHF
TRBD1 TRBJ1-4 TRBV30 - TGTGCCTGGAGTGCCCCTTGGGGGACAGGGCTAGATGAAAAACTGTTTTTT CAWSAPWGTGLDEKLFF
TRBD1 TRBJ1-4 TRBV9 - TGTGCCAGCAGCCCGCGACAGGGGGAAGAAAAACTGTTTTTT CASSPRQGEEKLFF
- TRBJ2-7 TRBV28 - TGTGCCAGCAGTACAGTGGTATCGGAGGCGTCCTACGAGCAGTACTTC CASSTVVSEASYEQYF
- TRBJ1-2 TRBV30 - TGTGCCTGGAGTATTGGGTTTATGGACTATGGCTACACCTTC CAWSIGFMDYGYTF
- TRBJ1-5 TRBV3-1/TRBV3-2 - TGTGCCAGCAGCCAAGACCCCGGGACGGCCTCTGCCCAGCATTTT CASSQDPGTASAQHF
TRBD1 TRBJ2-7 TRBV2 - TGTGCCAGCAGAGAAGGACAGGGGGCCTTCTACGAGCAGTACTTC CASREGQGAFYEQYF